This T cell receptor (beta chain) was identified in a study of cytomegalovirus exposure and HLA in healthy donors. The length of the CDR3 is 15 residues. After removal of 3 bases from V and 4 bases from J, the junction contained 6 bases not matched to a gene. Germline CDR1 MNHEY, CDR2 SMNVEV (reference sequence). Concerning this clone itself: Its matching antigen is unknown.

13 Jbeta primers and 60 Vbeta primers were used for the PCR. The protocol was immunoSEQ multiplex PCR, while the TCRdb copy is restricted to in-frame clones and leaves out a portion. The sample carries some 190,000 clones, roughly 78% recorded once. The study's findings and limits: Certain indistinguishable V segments, among them TRBV6-2 and TRBV6-3, were excluded. Information on immune exposure was restricted to one variable (CMV serostatus).

The TCR comes from a young woman in good health and CMV-seronegative. The sequenced sample consisted of PBMCs. The chain uses TRBV27 and TRBJ1-1; 9 bases map to TRBD1. CDR3 sequence: CASSLSMTGGTEAFF. The CDR3 DNA is TGTGCCAGCAGTTTGTCAATGACAGGGGGCACTGAAGCTTTCTTT.